Listed below are T cell receptor beta chains from one sample, sequenced in a study of blood T cell repertoires in COVID-19. Only in-frame clones appear in the TCRdb table, and some are missing; sequencing was by immunoSEQ multiplex PCR. Altogether fewer than 350,000 clones are present, 70% to 90% being singletons, with the ten largest covering 1%. Sequencing used PBMCs or T cells enriched from blood (not recorded which). The receptors here all came from a young woman who had recovered from COVID-19. The CDR3 runs from the conserved cysteine through the conserved F or W. The D gene is left open where the match is weak.

v_call,cdr3_length,j_call,d_call,cdr3_aa
TRBV10-3,23,TRBJ2-1,TRBD2,CAIARGGGLAGGPSGGSYNEQFF
TRBV9,14,TRBJ2-7,NA,CASSANGIAYEQYF
TRBV3-1/TRBV3-2,12,TRBJ2-2,NA,CASSPNTGELFF
TRBV5-1,16,TRBJ1-1,TRBD1,CASSAWGQPMNTEAFF
TRBV2,12,TRBJ1-2,TRBD1,CASIEGAVGYTF
TRBV5-6,14,TRBJ2-5,NA,CASSRRLVQETQYF
TRBV6-2/TRBV6-3,16,TRBJ2-4,NA,CASSFLALMAKNIQYF
TRBV5-4,14,TRBJ1-2,NA,CASSLERREGGYTF
TRBV27,15,TRBJ2-7,TRBD1,CASTAPGQGVYEQYF
TRBV5-6,14,TRBJ1-2,NA,CASSLWRDYYGYTF
TRBV11-2,12,TRBJ1-2,TRBD1,CASSRDRAGYTF
TRBV28,15,TRBJ1-5,NA,CASSLGGGGNQPQHF
TRBV28,15,TRBJ1-2,NA,CASSIPGQPNYGYTF
TRBV3-1/TRBV3-2,15,TRBJ1-1,TRBD1,CASSLPGQGSTEAFF
TRBV2,15,TRBJ2-7,NA,CATRTGPLDGSEQYF